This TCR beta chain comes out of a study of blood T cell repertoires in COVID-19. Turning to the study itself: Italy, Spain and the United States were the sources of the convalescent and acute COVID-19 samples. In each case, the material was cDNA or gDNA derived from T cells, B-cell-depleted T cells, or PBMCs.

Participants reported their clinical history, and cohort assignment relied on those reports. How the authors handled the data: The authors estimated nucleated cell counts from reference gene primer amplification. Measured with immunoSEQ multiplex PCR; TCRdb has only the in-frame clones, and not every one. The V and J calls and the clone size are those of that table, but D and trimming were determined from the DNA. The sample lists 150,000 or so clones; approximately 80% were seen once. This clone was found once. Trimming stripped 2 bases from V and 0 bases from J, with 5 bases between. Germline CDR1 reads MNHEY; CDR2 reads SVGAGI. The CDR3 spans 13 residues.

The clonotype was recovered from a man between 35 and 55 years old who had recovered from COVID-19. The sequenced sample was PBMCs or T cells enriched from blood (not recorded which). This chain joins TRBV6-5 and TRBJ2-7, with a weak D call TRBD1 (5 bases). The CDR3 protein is CASSYDSSYEQYF. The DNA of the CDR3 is TGTGCCAGCAGTTACGACAGCTCCTACGAGCAGTACTTC.